This T cell receptor beta chain was sequenced in a study of somatic mutations in cytotoxic T cells in rheumatoid arthritis (dated by TCRdb to 2016 to 2017). Regarding the study in general: Before any treatment started and right after they were diagnosed, patients gave peripheral blood samples (around 30 ml EDTA). A FACSAria II or Sony SH800 was used to flow-sort some V beta antibody-stained T-cell populations at nearly 100% purity, and TCRB sequencing was also done on sorted V beta1+ cells. The study asked whether expanded CD8+ T-cell clones in newly diagnosed, untreated rheumatoid arthritis carry somatic mutations, and used TCRB deep sequencing to characterize clonality. TCRB deep sequencing was performed for 65 rheumatoid arthritis patients and 15 to 20 healthy controls. Median age was essentially the same in the patient group and the control group.

Based on the germline V gene (reference sequence), the CDR1 and CDR2 sequences are SEHNR and FQNEAQ. For this chain, trimming is 7 bases at the V end and 4 bases at the J end, and the number of junction bases without a gene match is 6. Counted from cysteine to phenylalanine, this CDR3 has 14 amino acids. The retained sequence is limited to the CDR3, 42 bases, with the frame set at the first base. As to this clone: Its binding antigen is unknown. Base-call qualities are not available, and no considerably larger clone is one nucleotide away.

Flow cytometry confirmed the purity of CD4+ and CD8+ cells that had been isolated by positive magnetic bead selection on an AutoMACS. A TCR V beta antibody panel was used in flow cytometry to screen first for clonal expansions, which were then characterized by TCRB deep sequencing of sorted CD8+ fractions. Peripheral blood mononuclear cells were isolated by Ficoll-Paque PLUS density gradient separation. DNA was extracted from CD4-enriched, CD8-enriched or PBMC samples with Nucleospin Tissue or Tissue XS kits and quantified with a Qubit 2.0 fluorometer. Sequencing of TCRB CDR3 was done on genomic DNA with the immunoSEQ assay. Regarding the original processing steps: Published virus-specific TCRB sequences were compared with patient CD8+ clones larger than 1%, and only a few matches were found. Only productive TCRB rearrangements were included in the analyses. A clone was defined by a unique TCRB CDR3 sequence, and clonality was computed as a productive clonality index based on Shannon entropy. To calculate repertoire overlap between two samples, the template counts of each clone were considered relative to each sample's total templates. A correlation with a Spearman r of around 0.6 was found between V-gene usage by flow cytometry and V-gene usage by TCRB sequencing. What TCRdb holds here is the immuneACCESS table cut down to in-frame rearrangements. Part of the clones is not present; checked against another copy, under half of the missing clones reflect an unresolved V gene, and the others are unexplained. The DNA gave D and trimming, while V, J and clone size come from that table. The sample includes 9,000 to 13,000 clones, with approximately 86% observed a single time. Together, the top ten hold 6.5% to 8% of the sample.

What the work shows at the level of the full study, not this receptor alone: The slight TRBV07 underrepresentation in patients was not adjusted for multiple comparisons. Viral specificity could not be ruled out by absence from virus-specific databases, and the antigen targets of the expanded CD8+ clones remained unknown. In about an eighth of the roughly 65 patients, more than 20% of CD8+ cells belonged to the largest CD8+ clone, while several identical CD8+ TCRB sequences were shared between blood and synovial fluid. CD8+ T-cell clonality in rheumatoid arthritis patients was not significantly different from that in age-matched healthy controls. CD8+ clonality increased with age in patients (Spearman r ~ 0.47) but not in healthy controls.

What was sequenced was CD8+ T cells sorted from blood. The TCR comes from an adult with rheumatoid arthritis. The V gene is TRBV7-9 and the J gene is TRBJ2-3; TRBD2 fits 9 bases in the junction. The CDR3 region: CASTHSGSADTQYF. The DNA sequence is as follows: TGTGCCAGCACCCATAGCGGGAGTGCAGATACGCAGTATTTT.